The next 10 T cell receptor beta chains were all read from a single sample in a study of T-cell memory formation after mild COVID-19. TCRdb reanalysed the 5' RACE reads using MiXCR and keeps one entry per CDR3 protein. The data contain a few hundred thousand distinct CDR3 sequences, roughly 8.2% of them seen just once; the ten biggest clones take up 20% to 25%. The sample taken for sequencing was PBMCs or a T cell subset sorted from them (not recorded which). These receptors came from a man aged 18 to 29 who had mild COVID-19 (a few samples of this study predate the infection). Cell type and time point are not known.

This clonotype occurred many times. The junction differs from germline at one of its ends, possibly a read error. V is TRBV12-3 or TRBV12-4 and J is TRBJ2-1; 8 bases align to TRBD1. The CDR3 totals 15 residues. The CDR3 protein is CASSHNRGQAGPTVF. The CDR3 nucleotides read TGTGCCAGCAGCCATAACCGGGGACAGGCGGGTCCGACGGTCTTC.

CDR3 coding DNA: TGTGCCATCAGTGAGTCGGGACAGGGGACTCTTAGCAATCAGCCCCAGCATTTT. Translation gives CAISESGQGTLSNQPQHF. V usage is TRBV10-3 and J usage is TRBJ1-5; 10 nucleotides line up with TRBD1. Germline loops: CDR1 ENHRY, CDR2 SYGVKD. Losses at the gene ends were 0 bases for V and 0 bases for J; bases not matched to a gene: 5. The CDR3 length is 18 residues.

The chain links TRBV11-2 to TRBJ2-5; D is possibly TRBD1 (6 bases). The germline V gene has CDR1 SGHAT and CDR2 FQNNGV. V gave up 0 bases and J gave up 5 bases, with 13 bases separating them. This CDR3 has 15 amino acids. The CDR3 protein is CASSLEPGAQETQYF. The CDR3 coding sequence is TGTGCCAGCAGCTTAGAGCCAGGGGCCCAGGAGACCCAGTACTTC.

This clonotype has more than one count but fewer than ten. The chain has TRBV2 and TRBJ1-1, with D possibly matching TRBD1 (5 bases). V lost 3 bases, J lost 0 bases, and 17 bases lay in between. The CDR3 covers 17 residues. The germline V gene has CDR1 SNHLY and CDR2 FYNNEI. The CDR3 is CASSDRGRVLMNTEAFF. CDR3 nucleotides: TGTGCCAGCAGTGATCGCGGCAGGGTTTTAATGAACACTGAAGCTTTCTTT.

Only a few counts were recorded for this clonotype. The chain joins TRBV6-6 to TRBJ2-7, with TRBD1 matching over 7 bases. V was clipped by 6 bases and J by 6 bases; unmatched bases: 5. The CDR3 contains 12 residues. The germline V gene encodes CDR1 MNHNY and CDR2 SVGAGI (reference sequence). DNA of the CDR3: TGTGCCAGCAGCGCACAGGGGATCGAGCAGTACTTC. This gives the protein CASSAQGIEQYF.

This sequence joins TRBV5-1 and TRBJ2-3; D possibly corresponds to TRBD1 (5 bases). The CDR3 loop spans 15 amino acids. Germline CDR1 SGHRS, CDR2 YFSETQ. With 1 base removed from V and 5 bases from J, the gap between germline ends came to 14 bases. DNA for the CDR3: TGCGCCAGCAGCTTGTGGGGCCTTGGAATAGATACGCAGTATTTT. It codes for CASSLWGLGIDTQYF.

This rearrangement joins TRBV4-1 to TRBJ2-7, with 9 bases aligning to TRBD1. Germline V gene sequence: CDR1 MGHRA, CDR2 YSYEKL. The CDR3 has 15 residues. V trimming: 3 bases; J trimming: 2 bases; junction bases outside the gene matches: 5. Written as DNA, the CDR3 is TGCGCCAGCAGCCACCGGGACAGGGACCCCTACGAGCAGTACTTC. The encoded protein is CASSHRDRDPYEQYF.

J is TRBJ2-7 and V is TRBV6-5; 10 bases are shared with TRBD1. Germline CDR1 and CDR2: MNHEY and SVGAGI. With 0 bases clipped from V and 4 bases from J, the junction kept 3 bases outside the gene matches. The CDR3 has 15 residues. CDR3 DNA sequence: TGTGCCAGCAGTTACTCGGACAGGGGGGCTTACGAGCAGTACTTC. Amino acids: CASSYSDRGAYEQYF.

The chain uses TRBV11-2 and TRBJ2-3, with 9 positions matching TRBD2. In germline, CDR1 is SGHAT, CDR2 FQNNGV. This CDR3 region has 12 residues. CDR3: CAAGGPTDTQYF. CDR3 bases: TGTGCGGCGGGGGGGCCCACAGATACGCAGTATTTT.

This clonotype was seen repeatedly, ten times or more. V usage is TRBV9 and J usage is TRBJ1-1; TRBD1 matches at 7 bases. Germline V gene lookup returns CDR1 SGDLS and CDR2 YYNGEE. The CDR3 covers 15 residues. The V gene end was trimmed by 0 bases and the J gene end by 1 base; junction bases not matched to a gene: 3. In DNA form, the CDR3 reads TGTGCCAGCAGCGTAGTGAGACAGGGGAACACTGAAGCTTTCTTT. Translated, it gives CASSVVRQGNTEAFF.